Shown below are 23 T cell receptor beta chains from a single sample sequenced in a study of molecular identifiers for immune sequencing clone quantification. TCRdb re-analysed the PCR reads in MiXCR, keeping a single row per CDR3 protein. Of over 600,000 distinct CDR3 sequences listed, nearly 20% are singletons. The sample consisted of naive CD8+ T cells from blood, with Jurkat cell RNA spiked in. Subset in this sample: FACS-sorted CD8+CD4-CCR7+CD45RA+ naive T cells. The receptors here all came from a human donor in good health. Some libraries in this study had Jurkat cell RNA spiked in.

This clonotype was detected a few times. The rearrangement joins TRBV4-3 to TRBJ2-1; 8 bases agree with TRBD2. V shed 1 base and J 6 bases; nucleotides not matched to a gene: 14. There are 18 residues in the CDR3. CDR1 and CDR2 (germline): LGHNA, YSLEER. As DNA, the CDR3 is TGCGCCAGCAGCCAAGTGGGTAGGAGCGGGGGCTTGTCCAATGAGCAGTTCTTC. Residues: CASSQVGRSGGLSNEQFF.

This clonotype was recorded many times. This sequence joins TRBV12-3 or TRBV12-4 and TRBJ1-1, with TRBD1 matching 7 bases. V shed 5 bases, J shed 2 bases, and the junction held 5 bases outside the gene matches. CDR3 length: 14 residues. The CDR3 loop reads CASSHGQDNTEAFF. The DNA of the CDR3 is TGTGCCAGCAGTCATGGACAGGATAACACTGAAGCTTTCTTT.

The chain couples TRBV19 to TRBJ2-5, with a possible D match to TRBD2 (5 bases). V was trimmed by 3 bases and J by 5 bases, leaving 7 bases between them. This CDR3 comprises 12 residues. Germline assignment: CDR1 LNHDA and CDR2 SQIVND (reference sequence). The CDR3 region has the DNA TGTGCCAGTAGTATTGAGGGTGAGACCCAGTACTTC. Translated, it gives CASSIEGETQYF.

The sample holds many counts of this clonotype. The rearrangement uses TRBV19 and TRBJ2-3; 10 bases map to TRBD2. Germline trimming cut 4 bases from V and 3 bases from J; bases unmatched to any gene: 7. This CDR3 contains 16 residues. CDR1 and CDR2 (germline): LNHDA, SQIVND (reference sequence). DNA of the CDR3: TGTGCCAGTAGTACAAAAGCGGGGGGGACGACAGATACGCAGTATTTT. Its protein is CASSTKAGGTTDTQYF. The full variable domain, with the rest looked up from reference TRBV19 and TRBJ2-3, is DGGITQSPKYLFRKEGQNVTLSCEQNLNHDAMYWYRQDPGQGLRLIYYSQIVNDFQKGDIAEGYSVSREKKESFPLTVTSAQKNPTAFYLCASSTKAGGTTDTQYFGPGTRLTVL.

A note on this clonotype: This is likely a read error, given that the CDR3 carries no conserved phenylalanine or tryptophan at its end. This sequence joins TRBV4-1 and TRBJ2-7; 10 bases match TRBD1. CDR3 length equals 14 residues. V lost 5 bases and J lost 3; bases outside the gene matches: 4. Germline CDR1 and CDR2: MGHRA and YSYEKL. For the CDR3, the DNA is TGCGCCAGCAGCTACCGGGACAGGGGCTACGAGCAGTACCTC. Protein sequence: CASSYRDRGYEQYL.

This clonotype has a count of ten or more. Here the CDR3 reads CASSQRRAGGTDTQYF. The CDR3 bases are TGTGCCAGCAGCCAAAGAAGAGCGGGAGGTACAGATACGCAGTATTTT. V and J are TRBV9 and TRBJ2-3, with 9 nucleotides matching TRBD2. Trimming took 4 bases from V and 3 from J; bases not matched to a gene: 9. The CDR3 is 16 residues long. Per the germline V gene, CDR1 is SGDLS and CDR2 is YYNGEE.

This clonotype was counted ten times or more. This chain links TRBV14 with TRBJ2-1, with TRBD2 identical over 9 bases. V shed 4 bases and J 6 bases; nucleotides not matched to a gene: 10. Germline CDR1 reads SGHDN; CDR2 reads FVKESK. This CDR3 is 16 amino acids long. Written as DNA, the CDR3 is TGTGCCAGCAGCCGTGCTCCGGCGGGAGGGGTCAATGAGCAGTTCTTC. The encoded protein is CASSRAPAGGVNEQFF.

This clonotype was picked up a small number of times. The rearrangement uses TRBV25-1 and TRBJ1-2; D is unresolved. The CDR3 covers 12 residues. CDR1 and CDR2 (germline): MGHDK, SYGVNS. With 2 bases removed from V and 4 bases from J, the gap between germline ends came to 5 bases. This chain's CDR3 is CASSEQTYGYTF. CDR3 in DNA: TGTGCCAGCAGTGAACAGACCTATGGCTACACCTTC.

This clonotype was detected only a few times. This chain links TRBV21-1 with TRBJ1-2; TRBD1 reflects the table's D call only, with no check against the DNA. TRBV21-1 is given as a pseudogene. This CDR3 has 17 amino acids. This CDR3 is CASSKDGRQGPLWGYTF. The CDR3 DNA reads TGTGCCAGCAGCAAAGATGGGAGACAGGGCCCCCTGTGGGGCTACACCTTC.

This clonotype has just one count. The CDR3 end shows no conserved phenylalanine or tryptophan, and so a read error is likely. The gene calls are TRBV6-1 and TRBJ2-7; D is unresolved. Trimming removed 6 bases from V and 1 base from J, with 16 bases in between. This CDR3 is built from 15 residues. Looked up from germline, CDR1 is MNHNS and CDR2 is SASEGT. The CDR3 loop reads CASRGIVLQSYEQYS. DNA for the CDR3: TGTGCCAGCAGAGGCATTGTATTACAGTCCTACGAGCAGTACTCC.

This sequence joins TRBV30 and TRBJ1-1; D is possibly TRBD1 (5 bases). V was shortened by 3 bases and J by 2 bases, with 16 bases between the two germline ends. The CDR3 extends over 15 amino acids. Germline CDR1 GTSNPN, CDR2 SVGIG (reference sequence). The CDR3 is CAWSPLGLGNTEAFF. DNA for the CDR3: TGTGCCTGGAGCCCTTTGGGACTGGGCAACACTGAAGCTTTCTTT.

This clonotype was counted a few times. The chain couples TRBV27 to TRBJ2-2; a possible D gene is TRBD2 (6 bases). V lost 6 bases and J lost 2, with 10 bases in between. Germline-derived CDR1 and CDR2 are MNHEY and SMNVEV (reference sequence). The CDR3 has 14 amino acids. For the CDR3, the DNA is TGTGCCAGCAGACCGGGACTTAACACCGGGGAGCTGTTTTTT. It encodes CASRPGLNTGELFF.

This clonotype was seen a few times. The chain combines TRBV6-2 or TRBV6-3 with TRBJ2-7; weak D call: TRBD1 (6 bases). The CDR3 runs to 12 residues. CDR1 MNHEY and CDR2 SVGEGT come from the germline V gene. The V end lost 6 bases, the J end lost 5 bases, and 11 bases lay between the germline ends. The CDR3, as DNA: TGTGCCAGCAGATTAGACAGGAACGAGCAGTACTTC. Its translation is CASRLDRNEQYF.

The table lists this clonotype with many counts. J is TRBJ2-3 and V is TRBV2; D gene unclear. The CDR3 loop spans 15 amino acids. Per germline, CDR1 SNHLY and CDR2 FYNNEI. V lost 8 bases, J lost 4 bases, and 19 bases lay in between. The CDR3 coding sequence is TGTGCCAGCCAATCGAGGTTAGGCGGACCAGATACGCAGTATTTT. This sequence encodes CASQSRLGGPDTQYF.

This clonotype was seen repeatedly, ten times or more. In nucleotides, the CDR3 is TGTGCCAGCAGCTCAAGTGGGATCGAATTAGAGACCCAGTACTTC. This sequence encodes CASSSSGIELETQYF. This chain links TRBV7-9 with TRBJ2-5; D gene ambiguous. Germline V gene sequence: CDR1 SEHNR, CDR2 FQNEAQ (reference sequence). This CDR3 is built from 15 residues. Trimming removed 4 bases at V and 4 bases at J, with 16 bases between. Full variable domain (rest looked up from reference TRBV7-9 and TRBJ2-5): DTGVSQNPRHKITKRGQNVTFRCDPISEHNRLYWYRQTLGQGPEFLTYFQNEAQLEKSRLLSDRFSAERPKGSFSTLEIQRTEQGDSAMYLCASSSSGIELETQYFGPGTRLLVL.

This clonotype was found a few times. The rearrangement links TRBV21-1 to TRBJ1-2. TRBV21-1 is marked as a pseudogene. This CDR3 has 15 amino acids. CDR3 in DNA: TGTGCCAGCAGCAAAGATAGGTCGTCAGTGTATGGCTACACCTTC. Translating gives CASSKDRSSVYGYTF.

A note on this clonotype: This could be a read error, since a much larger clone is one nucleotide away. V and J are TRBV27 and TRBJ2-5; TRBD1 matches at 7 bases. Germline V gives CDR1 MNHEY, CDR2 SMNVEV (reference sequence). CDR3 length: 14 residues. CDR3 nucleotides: TGTGCCAGCAGCCCCGGACAGGTCGGACAGACCCGGTACTTC. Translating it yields CASSPGQVGQTRYF.

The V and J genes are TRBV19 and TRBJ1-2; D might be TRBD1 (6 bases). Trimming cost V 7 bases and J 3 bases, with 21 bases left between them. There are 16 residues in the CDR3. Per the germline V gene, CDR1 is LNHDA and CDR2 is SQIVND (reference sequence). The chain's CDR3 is CASTPLAWGADYGYTF. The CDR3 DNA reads TGTGCCAGTACCCCTCTCGCCTGGGGGGCAGACTATGGCTACACCTTC.

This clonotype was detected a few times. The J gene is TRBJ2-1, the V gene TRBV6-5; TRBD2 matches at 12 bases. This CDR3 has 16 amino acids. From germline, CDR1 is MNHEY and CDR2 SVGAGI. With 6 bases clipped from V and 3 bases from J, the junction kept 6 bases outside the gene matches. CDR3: CASSQTSGSYYNEQFF. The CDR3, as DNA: TGTGCCAGCAGCCAGACTAGCGGGAGTTACTACAATGAGCAGTTCTTC.

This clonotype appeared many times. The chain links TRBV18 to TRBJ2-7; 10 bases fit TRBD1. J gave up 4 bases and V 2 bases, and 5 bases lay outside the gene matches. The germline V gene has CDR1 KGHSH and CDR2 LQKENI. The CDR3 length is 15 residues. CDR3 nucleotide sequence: TGTGCCAGCTCACCAACGGGACAGGGGACGTACGAGCAGTACTTC. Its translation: CASSPTGQGTYEQYF.

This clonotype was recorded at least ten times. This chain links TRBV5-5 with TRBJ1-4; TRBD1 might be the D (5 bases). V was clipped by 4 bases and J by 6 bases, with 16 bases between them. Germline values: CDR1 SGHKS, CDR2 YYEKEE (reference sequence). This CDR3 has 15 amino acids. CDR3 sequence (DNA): TGTGCCAGCAGCCCCAGACAGTTGGTACATGAAAAACTGTTTTTT. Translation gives CASSPRQLVHEKLFF.

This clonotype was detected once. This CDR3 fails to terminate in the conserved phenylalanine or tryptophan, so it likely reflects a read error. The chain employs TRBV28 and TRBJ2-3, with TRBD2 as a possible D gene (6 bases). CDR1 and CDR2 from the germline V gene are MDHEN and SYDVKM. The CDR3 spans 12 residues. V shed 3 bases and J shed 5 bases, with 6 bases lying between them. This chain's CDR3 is CASSFGGDTQYL. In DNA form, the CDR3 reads TGTGCCAGCAGTTTCGGGGGAGATACGCAGTATCTT.

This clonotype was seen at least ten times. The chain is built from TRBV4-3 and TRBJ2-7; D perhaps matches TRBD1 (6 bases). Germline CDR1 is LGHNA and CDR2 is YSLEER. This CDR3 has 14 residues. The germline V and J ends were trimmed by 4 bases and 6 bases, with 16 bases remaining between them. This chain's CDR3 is CASSPRDNWGEQYF. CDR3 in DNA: TGCGCCAGCAGCCCCCGGGACAATTGGGGCGAGCAGTACTTC.